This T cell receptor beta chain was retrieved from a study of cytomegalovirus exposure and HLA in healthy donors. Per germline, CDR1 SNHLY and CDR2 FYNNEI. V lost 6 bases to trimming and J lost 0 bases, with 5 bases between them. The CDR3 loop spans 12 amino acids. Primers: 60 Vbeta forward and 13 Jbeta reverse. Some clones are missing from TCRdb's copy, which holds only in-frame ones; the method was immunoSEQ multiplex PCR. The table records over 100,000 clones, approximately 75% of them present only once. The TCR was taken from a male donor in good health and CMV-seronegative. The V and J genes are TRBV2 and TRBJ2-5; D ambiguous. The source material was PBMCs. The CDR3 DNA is TGTGCCAGCAGGGCGGACCAAGAGACCCAGTACTTC. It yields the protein CASRADQETQYF.